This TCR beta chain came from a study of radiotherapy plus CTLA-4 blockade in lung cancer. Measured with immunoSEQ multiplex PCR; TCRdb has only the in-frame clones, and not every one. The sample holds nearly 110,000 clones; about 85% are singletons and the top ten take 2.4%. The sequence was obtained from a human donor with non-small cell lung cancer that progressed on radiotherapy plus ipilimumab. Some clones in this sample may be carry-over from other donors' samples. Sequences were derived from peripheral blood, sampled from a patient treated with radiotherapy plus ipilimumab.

The CDR3 bases are TGTGCCAGCAGCAAAGGTAGAGTCAAGGAGAATCAGCCCCAGCATTTT. Translated: CASSKGRVKENQPQHF. This chain links TRBV21-1 with TRBJ1-5. TRBV21-1 is recorded as a pseudogene. This CDR3 has 16 residues.